This TCR beta chain came from a study of blood T cell repertoires in COVID-19. Study information: Samples representing acute and convalescent COVID-19 were sourced from the United States, Italy and Spain. PBMCs, B-cell-depleted T cells, or T cells were the source of the cDNA or gDNA that made up the material.

Germline lookup yields CDR1 SGHTA and CDR2 FQGNSA. This CDR3 is 18 amino acids long. With 3 bases clipped from V and 0 bases from J, the junction kept 7 bases outside the gene matches. This table comes from immunoSEQ multiplex PCR, and its TCRdb copy is limited to in-frame clones, with some not included. Of 260,000 or so clones in the sample, roughly 82% were seen once. The sequence came from a woman aged 70 to 79 with acute or convalescent COVID-19. The J gene is TRBJ1-3, the V gene TRBV7-2, with 11 bases lining up with TRBD1. Input material: peripheral blood. The CDR3 coding sequence is TGTGCCAGCAGCTTCCGCGGACAGGGGGCTCTCTCTGGAAACACCATATATTTT. Its protein product is CASSFRGQGALSGNTIYF. Looking up the rest from reference TRBV7-2 and TRBJ1-3 gives the full variable domain: GAGVSQSPSNKVTEKGKDVELRCDPISGHTALYWYRQSLGQGLEFLIYFQGNSAPDKSGLPSDRFSAERTGGSVSTLTIQRTQQEDSAVYLCASSFRGQGALSGNTIYFGEGSWLTVV.